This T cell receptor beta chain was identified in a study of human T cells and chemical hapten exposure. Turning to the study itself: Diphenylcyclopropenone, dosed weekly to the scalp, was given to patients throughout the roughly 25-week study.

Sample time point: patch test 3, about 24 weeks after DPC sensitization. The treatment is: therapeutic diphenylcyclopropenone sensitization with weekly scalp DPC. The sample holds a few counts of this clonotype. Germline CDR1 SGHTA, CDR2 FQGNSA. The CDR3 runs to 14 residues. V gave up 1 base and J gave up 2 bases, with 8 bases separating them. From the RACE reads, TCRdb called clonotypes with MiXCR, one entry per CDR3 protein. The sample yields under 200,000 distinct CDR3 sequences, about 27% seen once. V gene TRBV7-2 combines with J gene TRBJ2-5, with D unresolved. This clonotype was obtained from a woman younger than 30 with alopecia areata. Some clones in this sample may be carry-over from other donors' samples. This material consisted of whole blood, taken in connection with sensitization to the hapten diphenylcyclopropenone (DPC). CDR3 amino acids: CASSLDGRQETQYF. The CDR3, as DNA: TGTGCCAGCAGCTTAGACGGACGGCAAGAGACCCAGTACTTC.